This T cell receptor beta chain derives from a study of post-analysis software for immune sequencing data. Unique molecular identifiers had been added to the TCR beta cDNA libraries. TCRdb re-analysed the PCR reads in MiXCR, keeping a single row per CDR3 protein. The table lists hundreds of thousands of distinct CDR3 sequences, approximately 30% of them singletons, with around 0.55% in the top ten. This clonotype was recorded a few times. This TCR was sampled from a girl under 18 with multiple sclerosis. The material sequenced was blood.

Written as DNA, the CDR3 is TGTGCCAGCACCCGAACGGACCCTTTGTCGACTGAAGCTTTCTTT. It specifies CASTRTDPLSTEAFF. The V and J genes are TRBV6-5 and TRBJ1-1; D call uncertain. CDR3 length: 15 residues. Trimming removed 7 bases at V and 5 bases at J, with 20 bases between. The germline V gene encodes CDR1 MNHEY and CDR2 SVGAGI.